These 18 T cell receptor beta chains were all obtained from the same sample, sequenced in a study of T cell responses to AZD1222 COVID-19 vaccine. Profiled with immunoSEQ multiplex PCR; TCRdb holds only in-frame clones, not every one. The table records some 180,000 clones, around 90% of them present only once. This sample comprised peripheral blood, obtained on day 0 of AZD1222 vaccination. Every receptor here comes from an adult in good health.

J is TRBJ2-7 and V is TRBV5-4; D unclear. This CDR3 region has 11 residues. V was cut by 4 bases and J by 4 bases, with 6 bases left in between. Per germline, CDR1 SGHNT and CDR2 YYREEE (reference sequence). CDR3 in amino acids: CASSNYYEQYF. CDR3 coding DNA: TGTGCCAGCAGCAATTATTACGAGCAGTACTTC.

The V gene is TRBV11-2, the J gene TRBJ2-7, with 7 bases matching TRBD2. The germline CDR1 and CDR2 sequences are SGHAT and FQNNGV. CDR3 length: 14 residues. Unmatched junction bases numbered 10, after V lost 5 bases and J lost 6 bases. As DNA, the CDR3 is TGTGCCAGCAGCCCCCGGGCGGGGGTTGCCGAGCAGTACTTC. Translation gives CASSPRAGVAEQYF.

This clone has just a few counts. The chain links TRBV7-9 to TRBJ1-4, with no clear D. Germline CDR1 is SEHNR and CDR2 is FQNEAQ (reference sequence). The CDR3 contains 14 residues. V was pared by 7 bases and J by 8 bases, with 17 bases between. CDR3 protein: CASTEQGRGEKLFF. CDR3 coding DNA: TGTGCCAGCACCGAACAAGGGCGCGGGGAAAAACTGTTTTTT.

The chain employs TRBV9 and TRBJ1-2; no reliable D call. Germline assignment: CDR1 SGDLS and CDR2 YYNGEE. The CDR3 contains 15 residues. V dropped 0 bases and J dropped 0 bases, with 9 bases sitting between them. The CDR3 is CASSVGGKANYGYTF. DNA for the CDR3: TGTGCCAGCAGCGTAGGCGGTAAAGCTAACTATGGCTACACCTTC.

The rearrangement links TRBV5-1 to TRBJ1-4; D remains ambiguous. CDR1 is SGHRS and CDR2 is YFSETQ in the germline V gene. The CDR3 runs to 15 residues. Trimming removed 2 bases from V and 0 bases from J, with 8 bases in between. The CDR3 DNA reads TGCGCCAGCAGCTTCGGGCCCTCAACTAATGAAAAACTGTTTTTT. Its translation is CASSFGPSTNEKLFF. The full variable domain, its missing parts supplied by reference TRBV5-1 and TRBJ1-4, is KAGVTQTPRYLIKTRGQQVTLSCSPISGHRSVSWYQQTPGQGLQFLFEYFSETQRNKGNFPGRFSGRQFSNSRSEMNVSTLELGDSALYLCASSFGPSTNEKLFFGSGTQLSVL.

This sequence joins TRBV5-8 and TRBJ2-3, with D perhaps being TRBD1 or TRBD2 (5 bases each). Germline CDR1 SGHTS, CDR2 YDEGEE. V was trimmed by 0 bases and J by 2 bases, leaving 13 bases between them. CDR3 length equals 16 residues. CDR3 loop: CASSLEGLGITDTQYF. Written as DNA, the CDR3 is TGTGCCAGCAGCTTGGAGGGGCTCGGGATCACAGATACGCAGTATTTT. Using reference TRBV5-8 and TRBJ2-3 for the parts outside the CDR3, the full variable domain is EAGVTQSPTHLIKTRGQQATLRCSPISGHTSVYWYQQALGLGLQFLLWYDEGEERNRGNFPPRFSGRQFPNYSSELNVNALELEDSALYLCASSLEGLGITDTQYFGPGTRLTVL.

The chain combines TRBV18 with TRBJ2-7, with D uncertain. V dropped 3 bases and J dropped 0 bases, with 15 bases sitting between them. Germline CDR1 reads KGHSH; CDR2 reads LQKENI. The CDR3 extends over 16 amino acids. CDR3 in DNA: TGTGCCAGCTCACCGCCGGACCTCTCATCCTCCTACGAGCAGTACTTC. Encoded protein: CASSPPDLSSSYEQYF. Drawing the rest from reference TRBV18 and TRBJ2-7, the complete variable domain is NAGVMQNPRHLVRRRGQEARLRCSPMKGHSHVYWYRQLPEEGLKFMVYLQKENIIDESGMPKERFSAEFPKEGPSILRIQQVVRGDSAAYFCASSPPDLSSSYEQYFGPGTRLTVT.

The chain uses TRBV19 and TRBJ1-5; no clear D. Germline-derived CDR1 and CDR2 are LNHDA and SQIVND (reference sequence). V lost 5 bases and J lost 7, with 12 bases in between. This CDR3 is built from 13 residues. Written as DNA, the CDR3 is TGTGCCAGTAGTTTTCAGGCGGGGCAGCCCCAGCATTTT. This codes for CASSFQAGQPQHF.

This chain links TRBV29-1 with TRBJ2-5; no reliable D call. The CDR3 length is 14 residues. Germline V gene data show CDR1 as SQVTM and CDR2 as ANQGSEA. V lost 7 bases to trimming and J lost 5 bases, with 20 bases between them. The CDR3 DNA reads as TGCAGCGCCCGACCGAAAGTGGGTCGGGAGACCCAGTACTTC. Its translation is CSARPKVGRETQYF.

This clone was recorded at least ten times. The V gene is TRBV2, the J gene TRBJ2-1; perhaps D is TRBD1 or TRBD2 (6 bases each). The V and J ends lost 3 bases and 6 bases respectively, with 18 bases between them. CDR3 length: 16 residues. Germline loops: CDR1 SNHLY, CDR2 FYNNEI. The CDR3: CASSETHGGVGNEQFF. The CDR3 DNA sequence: TGTGCCAGCAGTGAGACGCACGGGGGCGTGGGCAATGAGCAGTTCTTC. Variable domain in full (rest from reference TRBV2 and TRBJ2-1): EPEVTQTPSHQVTQMGQEVILRCVPISNHLYFYWYRQILGQKVEFLVSFYNNEISEKSEIFDDQFSVERPDGSNFTLKIRSTKLEDSAMYFCASSETHGGVGNEQFFGPGTRLTVL.

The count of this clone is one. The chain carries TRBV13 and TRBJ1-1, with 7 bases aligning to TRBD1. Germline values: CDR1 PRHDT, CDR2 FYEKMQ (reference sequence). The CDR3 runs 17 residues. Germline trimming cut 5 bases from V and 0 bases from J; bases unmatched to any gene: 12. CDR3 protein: CASSTLFGTVMNTEAFF. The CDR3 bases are TGTGCCAGCAGCACCCTATTTGGGACAGTGATGAACACTGAAGCTTTCTTT.

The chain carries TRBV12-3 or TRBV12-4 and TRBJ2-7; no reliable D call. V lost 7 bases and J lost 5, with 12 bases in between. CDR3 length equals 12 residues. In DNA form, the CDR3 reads TGTGCCAGCACCTTGGGGTTCCACGAGCAGTACTTC. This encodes CASTLGFHEQYF.

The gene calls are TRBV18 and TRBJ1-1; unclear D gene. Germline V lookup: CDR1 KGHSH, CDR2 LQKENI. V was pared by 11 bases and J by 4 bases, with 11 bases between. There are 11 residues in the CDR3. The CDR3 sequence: CACIGSTEAFF. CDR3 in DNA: TGTGCCTGCATCGGGTCCACTGAAGCTTTCTTT.

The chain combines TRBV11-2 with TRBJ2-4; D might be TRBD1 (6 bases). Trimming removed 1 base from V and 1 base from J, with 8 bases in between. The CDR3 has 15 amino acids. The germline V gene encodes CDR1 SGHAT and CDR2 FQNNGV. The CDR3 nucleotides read TGTGCCAGCAGCTTAGCACAGGGTGCCAAAAACATTCAGTACTTC. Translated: CASSLAQGAKNIQYF. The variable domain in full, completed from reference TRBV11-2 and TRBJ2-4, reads EAGVAQSPRYKIIEKRQSVAFWCNPISGHATLYWYQQILGQGPKLLIQFQNNGVVDDSQLPKDRFSAERLKGVDSTLKIQPAKLEDSAVYLCASSLAQGAKNIQYFGAGTRLSVL.

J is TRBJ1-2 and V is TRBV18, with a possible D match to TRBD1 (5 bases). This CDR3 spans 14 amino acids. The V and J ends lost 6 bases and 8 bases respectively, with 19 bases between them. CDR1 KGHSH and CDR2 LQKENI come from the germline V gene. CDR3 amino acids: CASSTRGTAGGYTF. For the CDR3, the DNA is TGTGCCAGCTCCACACGTGGGACCGCGGGCGGCTACACCTTC.

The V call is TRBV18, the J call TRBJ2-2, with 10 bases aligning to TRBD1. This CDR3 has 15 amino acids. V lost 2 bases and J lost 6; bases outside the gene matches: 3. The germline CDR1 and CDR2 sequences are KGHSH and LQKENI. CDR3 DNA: TGTGCCAGCTCACCAGGGACAGGGGACGCCGGGGAGCTGTTTTTT. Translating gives CASSPGTGDAGELFF.

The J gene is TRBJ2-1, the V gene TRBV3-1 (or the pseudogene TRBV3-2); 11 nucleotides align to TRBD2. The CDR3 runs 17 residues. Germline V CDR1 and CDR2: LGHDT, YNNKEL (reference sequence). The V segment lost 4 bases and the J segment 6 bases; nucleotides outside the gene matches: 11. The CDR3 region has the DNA TGTGCCAGCAGCCTAGGACTGGAACTAGCGGGAGTCAATGAGCAGTTCTTC. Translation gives CASSLGLELAGVNEQFF.

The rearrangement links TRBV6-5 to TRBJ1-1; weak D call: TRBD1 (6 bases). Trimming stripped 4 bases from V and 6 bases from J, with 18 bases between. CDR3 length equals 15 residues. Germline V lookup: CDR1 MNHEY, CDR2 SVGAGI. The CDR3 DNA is TGTGCCAGCAGTTCACGGGGGGCCCAAGGAGCTGAAGCTTTCTTT. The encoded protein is CASSSRGAQGAEAFF.